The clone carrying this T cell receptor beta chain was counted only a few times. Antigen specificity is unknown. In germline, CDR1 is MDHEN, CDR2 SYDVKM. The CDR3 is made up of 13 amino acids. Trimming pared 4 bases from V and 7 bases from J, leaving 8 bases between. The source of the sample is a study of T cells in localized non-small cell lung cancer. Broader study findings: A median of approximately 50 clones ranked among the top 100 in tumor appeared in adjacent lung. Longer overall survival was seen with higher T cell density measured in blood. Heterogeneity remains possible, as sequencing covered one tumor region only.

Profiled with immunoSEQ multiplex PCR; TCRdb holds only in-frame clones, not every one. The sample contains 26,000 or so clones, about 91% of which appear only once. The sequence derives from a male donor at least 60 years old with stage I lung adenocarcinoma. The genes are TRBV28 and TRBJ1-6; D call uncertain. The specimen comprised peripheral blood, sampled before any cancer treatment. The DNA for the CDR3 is TGTGCCAGCAGTTCCGTCACGAATTCACCCCTCCACTTT. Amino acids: CASSSVTNSPLHF. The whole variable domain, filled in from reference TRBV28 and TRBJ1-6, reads DVKVTQSSRYLVKRTGEKVFLECVQDMDHENMFWYRQDPGLGLRLIYFSYDVKMKEKGDIPEGYSVSREKKERFSLILESASTNQTSMYLCASSSVTNSPLHFGNGTRLTVT.